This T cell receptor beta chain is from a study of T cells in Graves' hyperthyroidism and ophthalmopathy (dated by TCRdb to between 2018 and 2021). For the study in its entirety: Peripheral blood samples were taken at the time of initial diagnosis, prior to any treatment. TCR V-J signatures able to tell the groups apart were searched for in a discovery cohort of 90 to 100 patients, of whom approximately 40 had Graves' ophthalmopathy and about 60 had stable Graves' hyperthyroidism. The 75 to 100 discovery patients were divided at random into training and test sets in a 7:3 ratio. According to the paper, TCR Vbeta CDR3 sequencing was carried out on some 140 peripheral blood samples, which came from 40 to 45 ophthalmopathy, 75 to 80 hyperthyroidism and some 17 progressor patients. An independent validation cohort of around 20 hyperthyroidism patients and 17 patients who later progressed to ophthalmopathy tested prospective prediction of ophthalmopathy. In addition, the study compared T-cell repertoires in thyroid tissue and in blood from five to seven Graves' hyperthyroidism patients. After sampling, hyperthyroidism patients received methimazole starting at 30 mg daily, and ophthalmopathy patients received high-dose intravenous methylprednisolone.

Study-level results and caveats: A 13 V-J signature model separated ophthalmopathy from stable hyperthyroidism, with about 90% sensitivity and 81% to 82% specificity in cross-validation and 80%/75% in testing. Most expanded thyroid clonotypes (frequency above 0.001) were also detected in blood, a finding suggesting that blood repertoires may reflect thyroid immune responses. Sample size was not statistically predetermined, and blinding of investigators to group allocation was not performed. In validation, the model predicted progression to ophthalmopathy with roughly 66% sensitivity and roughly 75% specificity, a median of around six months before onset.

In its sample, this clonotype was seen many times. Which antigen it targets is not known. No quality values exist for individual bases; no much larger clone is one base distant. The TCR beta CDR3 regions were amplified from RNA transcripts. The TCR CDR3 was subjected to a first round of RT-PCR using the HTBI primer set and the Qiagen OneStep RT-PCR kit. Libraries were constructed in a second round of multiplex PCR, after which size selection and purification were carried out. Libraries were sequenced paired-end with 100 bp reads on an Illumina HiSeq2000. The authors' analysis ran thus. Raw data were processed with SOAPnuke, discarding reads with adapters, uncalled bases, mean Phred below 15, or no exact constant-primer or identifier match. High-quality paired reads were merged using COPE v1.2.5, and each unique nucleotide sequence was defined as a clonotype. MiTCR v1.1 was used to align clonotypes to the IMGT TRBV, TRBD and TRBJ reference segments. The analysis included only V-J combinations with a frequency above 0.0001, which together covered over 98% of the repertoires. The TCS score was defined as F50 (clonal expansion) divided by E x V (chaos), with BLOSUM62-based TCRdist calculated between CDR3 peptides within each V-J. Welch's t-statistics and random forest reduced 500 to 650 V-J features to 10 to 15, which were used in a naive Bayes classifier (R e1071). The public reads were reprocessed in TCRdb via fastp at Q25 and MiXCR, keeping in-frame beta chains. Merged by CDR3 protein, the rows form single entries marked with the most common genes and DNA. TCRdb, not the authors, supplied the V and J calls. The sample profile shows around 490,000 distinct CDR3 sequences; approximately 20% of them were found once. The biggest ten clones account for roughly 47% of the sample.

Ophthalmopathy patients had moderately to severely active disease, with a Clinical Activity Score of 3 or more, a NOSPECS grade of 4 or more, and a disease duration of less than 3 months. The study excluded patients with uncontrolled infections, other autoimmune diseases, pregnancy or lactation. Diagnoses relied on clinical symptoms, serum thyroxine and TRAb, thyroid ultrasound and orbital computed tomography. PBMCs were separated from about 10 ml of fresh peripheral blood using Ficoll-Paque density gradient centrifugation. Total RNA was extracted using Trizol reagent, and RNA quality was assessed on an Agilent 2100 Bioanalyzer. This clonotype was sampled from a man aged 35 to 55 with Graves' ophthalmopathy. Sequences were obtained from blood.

The DNA is TGTGCCTGGAGTGTAGACGGGGGTGAAGCTTTCTTT. This yields the protein CAWSVDGGEAFF. This sequence uses TRBV30 and TRBJ1-1, and possibly TRBD1, on 5 matching bases. V lost 0 bases and J lost 7 bases; the stretch between them is 9 bases long. Reading the germline V gene (reference sequence) gives CDR1 GTSNPN and CDR2 SVGIG. Taken from cysteine to phenylalanine, the CDR3 has 12 residues. Only the CDR3 DNA is retained, 36 bases long and in frame from the first base. Outside the CDR3, residues come from the reference TRBV30 and TRBJ1-1 proteins, so the full variable domain is: SQTIHQWPATLVQPVGSPLSLECTVEGTSNPNLYWYRQAAGRGLQLLFYSVGIGQISSEVPQNLSASRPQDRQFILSSKKLLLSDSGFYLCAWSVDGGEAFFGQGTRLTVV.